These 13 T cell receptor beta chains were sequenced from one sample in a study of blood T cell repertoires in COVID-19. TCRdb's copy holds only in-frame clones and misses some; the assay was immunoSEQ multiplex PCR. The sample has a few hundred thousand clones, almost 85% seen once; the top ten hold 5% to 6.5%. Sequencing was carried out using peripheral blood. These receptors all stem from a man over 45 with active or convalescent COVID-19.

This clone appeared a single time. V and J are TRBV19 and TRBJ1-5, with TRBD1 identical over 12 bases. V was clipped by 7 bases and J by 1 base; unmatched bases: 8. Looked up from germline, CDR1 is LNHDA and CDR2 is SQIVND (reference sequence). The CDR3 loop spans 17 amino acids. CDR3 sequence reads: CASKGTGGRGSNQPQHF. The CDR3 DNA is TGTGCCAGTAAAGGGACAGGGGGCAGGGGAAGCAATCAGCCCCAGCATTTT.

The chain couples TRBV5-5 to TRBJ2-1; 7 positions match TRBD2. With V trimmed by 3 bases and J by 3 bases, 3 bases remained unmatched. Germline V gives CDR1 SGHKS, CDR2 YYEKEE (reference sequence). The CDR3 has 14 residues. The CDR3 is CASSSSGDYNEQFF. CDR3 bases: TGTGCCAGCAGCTCGAGCGGGGACTACAATGAGCAGTTCTTC.

The chain uses TRBV7-2 and TRBJ2-7, with a weak D call TRBD2 (5 bases). Germline V gene lookup returns CDR1 SGHTA and CDR2 FQGNSA. This CDR3 region has 16 residues. The V gene lost 0 bases and the J gene lost 6 bases, with 18 bases spanning the gap. The DNA for the CDR3 is TGTGCCAGCAGCTTAGCCGGCGCCGCTAGCAGCGGCGAGCAGTACTTC. It encodes CASSLAGAASSGEQYF.

The CDR3 nucleotides are TGTGCCAGCAGTTCCACAGGGATAACTGGAAACACCATATATTTT. Translated: CASSSTGITGNTIYF. The chain joins TRBV6-5 to TRBJ1-3, with D perhaps TRBD1 (6 bases). V was pared by 4 bases and J by 2 bases, with 12 bases between. This CDR3 is built from 15 residues. The germline V gene encodes CDR1 MNHEY and CDR2 SVGAGI.

Within the sample, this clone is medium-sized. The chain has TRBV12-3 or TRBV12-4 and TRBJ2-1; D is ambiguous. The V end was cut by 1 base, the J end by 11 bases, with 6 bases between. This CDR3 contains 11 residues. The CDR3 protein is CASSLGLQQFF. CDR3 sequence (DNA): TGTGCCAGCAGTTTAGGGCTGCAGCAGTTCTTC.

This chain links TRBV15 with TRBJ2-3; the D gene is possibly TRBD1 (5 bases). The germline V gene encodes CDR1 LNHNV and CDR2 YYDKDF (reference sequence). Trimming pared 4 bases from V and 3 bases from J, leaving 8 bases between. The CDR3 spans 13 residues. The CDR3 reads CATSTRQTDTQYF. The CDR3 DNA is TGTGCCACCAGCACGAGACAGACAGATACGCAGTATTTT.

The chain has TRBV15 and TRBJ2-2, with a possible D match to TRBD2 (6 bases). Germline CDR1 LNHNV, CDR2 YYDKDF (reference sequence). This CDR3 region has 18 residues. V was shortened by 0 bases and J by 5 bases, with 19 bases between the two germline ends. The CDR3 loop is CATSRDVIAATATGELFF. CDR3 DNA sequence: TGTGCCACCAGCAGAGATGTCATAGCGGCCACGGCGACCGGGGAGCTGTTTTTT.

The chain employs TRBV10-2 and TRBJ2-7, with 7 bases aligning to TRBD2. The CDR3 consists of 16 residues. Germline-derived CDR1 and CDR2 are WSHSY and SAAADI. After removal of 3 bases from V and 7 bases from J, the junction contained 15 bases not matched to a gene. The CDR3 reads CASSDSRAGVYREQYF. CDR3 in DNA: TGCGCCAGCAGTGATAGCAGGGCGGGAGTATACCGGGAGCAGTACTTC.

J is TRBJ2-7 and V is TRBV18, with 7 bases fitting TRBD1. The CDR3 consists of 16 residues. CDR1 and CDR2 from the germline V gene are KGHSH and LQKENI. V trimming: 2 bases; J trimming: 0 bases; junction bases outside the gene matches: 7. The CDR3 reads CASSPNRAGGSYEQYF. The CDR3 DNA follows: TGTGCCAGCTCACCAAATCGGGCAGGGGGCTCCTACGAGCAGTACTTC.

The V and J genes are TRBV3-1 (or the pseudogene TRBV3-2) and TRBJ2-3; D gene unclear. The germline V and J ends were trimmed by 0 bases and 8 bases, with 12 bases remaining between them. The CDR3 has 14 amino acids. The germline V gene has CDR1 LGHDT and CDR2 YNNKEL (reference sequence). DNA for the CDR3: TGTGCCAGCAGCCAAGATCCCGGATCGGGTACGCAGTATTTT. Translation gives CASSQDPGSGTQYF.

The chain carries TRBV4-1 and TRBJ1-3; 8 bases map to TRBD1. The CDR3 is 17 amino acids. Trimming removed 3 bases from V and 0 bases from J; junction bases left unmatched: 7. Germline CDR1 and CDR2: MGHRA and YSYEKL. The CDR3 spells CASSQRQGAGSGNTIYF. The CDR3 DNA follows: TGCGCCAGCAGCCAGCGCCAGGGGGCAGGCTCTGGAAACACCATATATTTT.

The chain recombines TRBV30 with TRBJ2-1; 12 bases agree with TRBD2. This CDR3 region has 14 residues. The germline V gene has CDR1 GTSNPN and CDR2 SVGIG (reference sequence). Unmatched junction bases numbered 6, after V lost 7 bases and J lost 5 bases. The CDR3 nucleotides are TGTGCCTCAGTGACTAGCGGGGGCCACAATGAGCAGTTCTTC. Translation gives CASVTSGGHNEQFF.

The rearrangement uses TRBV18 and TRBJ2-5, with no clear D. The germline CDR1 and CDR2 sequences are KGHSH and LQKENI. The CDR3 is 12 residues long. V was clipped by 3 bases and J by 5 bases, with 7 bases between them. The CDR3 here is CASSPPEETQYF. CDR3 in DNA: TGTGCCAGCTCACCTCCCGAGGAGACCCAGTACTTC.